A selection of T cell receptor beta chains follows, all from one sample in a study of OX40 agonist ivuxolimab in advanced cancers. Here immunoSEQ multiplex PCR was the method, and the copy in TCRdb shows in-frame clones only, minus some. The sample comprises around 27,000 clones, more than 65% of which are singletons, and 11% to 15% rests with the top ten. Specimen: CD4+ or CD8+ T cells sorted from blood, collected in a trial of the OX40 agonist ivuxolimab. Every receptor here comes from an adult with an advanced solid tumor such as melanoma, head and neck, liver or kidney cancer. Both conserved end residues are part of each CDR3. Fields, in order: D gene, V gene, J gene, clone size, CDR3 DNA, CDR3 protein. The D gene is left open where the match is weak. Only some rows state a clone size, as once, few, many or a class for expanded clones.

TRBD2	TRBV7-8	TRBJ2-5	-	TGTGCCAGCAGCTTAGAGACGGTGGACCTAGCGGGGAACCAAGAGACCCAGTACTTC	CASSLETVDLAGNQETQYF
-	TRBV4-2	TRBJ1-3	-	TGTGCCAGCAGCCAAGATACAGCTTTCTCTGGAAACACCATATATTTT	CASSQDTAFSGNTIYF
-	TRBV6-5	TRBJ1-2	-	TGTGCCAGCAGTTACAGGGGGATGTCTGGCTACACCTTC	CASSYRGMSGYTF
TRBD1	TRBV30	TRBJ2-3	-	TGTGCCTGGATAAGCTGGGACAGGATAACCGGTATAGCAGATACGCAGTATTTT	CAWISWDRITGIADTQYF
-	TRBV4-2	TRBJ2-1	-	TGTGCCAGCAGCCAAGGAAGCGGCCGCTACAATGAGCAGTTCTTC	CASSQGSGRYNEQFF
-	TRBV7-6	TRBJ2-3	-	TGTGCCAGCAGTTGGGGCGAGACAGATACGCAGTATTTT	CASSWGETDTQYF
-	TRBV9	TRBJ2-7	-	TGTGCCAGCAGCCCCCGAGAGGAGGGGGAGCAGTACTTC	CASSPREEGEQYF
-	TRBV7-9	TRBJ2-5	-	TGTGCCAGCAGCTTGGCCTCAGGGGATCGGGGAGAGACCCAGTACTTC	CASSLASGDRGETQYF
-	TRBV13	TRBJ2-7	-	TGTGCCAGCAGCTTAGGGGGGGCATTTTACGAGCAGTACTTC	CASSLGGAFYEQYF
-	TRBV27	TRBJ2-3	once	TGTGCCAGCAGTTTATCGGAGGGTAACACAGATACGCAGTATTTT	CASSLSEGNTDTQYF
-	TRBV5-1	TRBJ2-2	few	TGCGCCAGCAGCTCCGGTGAGGGAGGGGGCGACACCGGGGAGCTGTTTTTT	CASSSGEGGGDTGELFF
-	TRBV10-2	TRBJ2-7	-	TGCGCCAGCAGCCCAAGGACAGTATACGAGCAGTACTTC	CASSPRTVYEQYF
TRBD1	TRBV5-4	TRBJ2-1	-	TGTGCCAGCAGTCCCGGGACAGGGCTTGAGCAGTTCTTC	CASSPGTGLEQFF
-	TRBV10-3	TRBJ2-7	-	TGTGCCACAAGACCTACAGACAGGACAGCCTCCTACGAGCAGTACTTC	CATRPTDRTASYEQYF
-	TRBV6-5	TRBJ1-5	-	TGTGCCAGCAGTTACCTCGGGGACAATCAGCCCCAGCATTTT	CASSYLGDNQPQHF
-	TRBV19	TRBJ2-1	-	TGTGCCAGTAGTATAGATCTAAGGGGGGGGATCACTTACAATGAGCAGTTCTTC	CASSIDLRGGITYNEQFF
-	TRBV6-1	TRBJ2-3	-	TGTGCCAGCAGTGAAGAGGAAGGGGCCACAGATACGCAGTATTTT	CASSEEEGATDTQYF
-	TRBV15	TRBJ2-2	-	TGTGCCACCAGCAGAGGACGACAGCTGAACACCGGGGAGCTGTTTTTT	CATSRGRQLNTGELFF
-	TRBV7-9	TRBJ2-5	-	TGTGCCAGCAGCTTAGAACAGGGTTTGCAACAGACCCAGTACTTC	CASSLEQGLQQTQYF
TRBD1	TRBV4-1	TRBJ1-1	-	TGCGCCAGCAGCCATCCCGGGACAGTGAACACTGAAGCTTTCTTT	CASSHPGTVNTEAFF
TRBD1	TRBV7-9	TRBJ1-2	-	TGTGCCAGCAGCACTTCGGACAGGGGGGATGGCTACACCTTC	CASSTSDRGDGYTF
-	TRBV2	TRBJ2-2	-	TGTGCCAGCAGTGTGGAGGGGACCGGGGAGCTGTTTTTT	CASSVEGTGELFF
-	TRBV6-5	TRBJ2-7	-	TGTGCCAGCAGTTCCCGTTTGGACGAGCAGTACTTC	CASSSRLDEQYF
-	TRBV5-8	TRBJ2-5	once	TGTGCCAGCAGCCCCCGGTCGTCTAGGCAGTACTTC	CASSPRSSRQYF
-	TRBV9	TRBJ1-3	-	TGTGCCAGCAGCGTAGGCAGCGTCTACCTCTCTGGAAACACCATATATTTT	CASSVGSVYLSGNTIYF
-	TRBV29-1	TRBJ1-2	once	TGCAGCGTTCACGGGGCAATGGGTGGCTACACCTTC	CSVHGAMGGYTF
-	TRBV19	TRBJ2-5	-	TGTGCCAGTAGTATAGCGAAATCCCCTAGTCAAGAGACCCAGTACTTC	CASSIAKSPSQETQYF
-	TRBV30	TRBJ2-4	-	TGTGCCTGGGAATCGCCATGGACAGAAATAGCCAAAAACATTCAGTACTTC	CAWESPWTEIAKNIQYF
-	TRBV5-6	TRBJ2-2	-	TGTGCCAGCAGCCCGGTCGGTAGCTCTTTCCCCGGGGAGCTGTTTTTT	CASSPVGSSFPGELFF
-	TRBV7-9	TRBJ2-3	few	TGTGCCAGCAGCTTAGAAAGGGGACGAAGCACAGATACGCAGTATTTT	CASSLERGRSTDTQYF
TRBD2	TRBV13	TRBJ2-3	once	TGTGCCAGCAGCCCAGGGGTAGCGGGGAGCACAGATACGCAGTATTTT	CASSPGVAGSTDTQYF
TRBD2	TRBV5-6	TRBJ2-1	few	TGTGCCAGCACCCCGGGGGGGGGCCGTTTTGAGCAGTTCTTC	CASTPGGGRFEQFF
TRBD2	TRBV6-1	TRBJ2-7	-	TGTGCCAGCAGTGAACACACTGAACTAGCGGGGGCATCAACCTACGAGCAGTACTTC	CASSEHTELAGASTYEQYF
-	TRBV7-9	TRBJ2-7	few	TGTGCCAGCAGCTTAGTGGGAGAGGGCCCTACCTACGAGCAGTACTTC	CASSLVGEGPTYEQYF
-	TRBV5-6	TRBJ2-7	-	TGTGCCAGCAGGTCCGGGACGGACGTCTACGAGCAGTACTTC	CASRSGTDVYEQYF
-	TRBV11-1	TRBJ2-1	-	TGTGCCAGCAGCTCGAGAGGGATCGATGAGCAGTTCTTC	CASSSRGIDEQFF
-	TRBV7-9	TRBJ2-2	-	TGTGCCAGCAGGCAGGGGTCTACCGGGGAGCTGTTTTTT	CASRQGSTGELFF
-	TRBV19	TRBJ1-6	few	TGTGCCAGTAGCTCAGGTCGCTCACCCCTCCACTTT	CASSSGRSPLHF
-	TRBV6-5	TRBJ2-7	-	TGTGCCAGCAGTTACTGGTCGGGGGCGTACGAGCAGTACTTC	CASSYWSGAYEQYF
TRBD1	TRBV11-1	TRBJ1-2	-	TGTGCCAGCAGCATTGGGACAGGGGATGGCTACACCTTC	CASSIGTGDGYTF
-	TRBV7-9	TRBJ2-4	-	TGTGCCAGCAGCGGAGGGGTGTTC	CASSGGVF
-	TRBV6-5	TRBJ1-2	-	TGTGCCAGCAGTTACGGACTCTCCAGCGGAGGCTACACCTTC	CASSYGLSSGGYTF
-	TRBV4-3	TRBJ1-5	-	TGCGCCAGCAGCTTGACAGGTAGCAATCAGCCCCAGCATTTT	CASSLTGSNQPQHF
-	TRBV5-4	TRBJ1-6	medium-sized	TGTGCCAGCAGCTTGGTGTTAAGCTCCTATAATTCACCCCTCCACTTT	CASSLVLSSYNSPLHF
-	TRBV5-1	TRBJ1-2	-	TGCGCCAGCAGCTCGCGAAAAGGGGACTATGGCTACACCTTC	CASSSRKGDYGYTF
TRBD2	TRBV29-1	TRBJ2-5	-	TGCAGCGTTGAAGCGCCGGGAGGTGAGACCCAGTACTTC	CSVEAPGGETQYF